The 9 T cell receptor beta chains below were found in one sample sequenced in a study of shared clonotypes between healthy human individuals. Method: immunoSEQ multiplex PCR; TCRdb's copy keeps in-frame clones and lacks some. This repertoire shows about 980,000 clones, over 75% found once; its top ten account for approximately 1.5%. The sample was memory CD4+ T cells sorted from blood. As for subset: CD45RA-negative fraction. The receptors were gathered from a man aged 18-30 years in good health.

This clone was detected a few times. This chain links TRBV7-6 with TRBJ2-5; D is possibly TRBD1 (6 bases). Germline CDR1 SGHVS, CDR2 FNYEAQ. V lost 4 bases to trimming and J lost 3 bases, with 15 bases between them. The CDR3 covers 15 residues. As DNA, the CDR3 is TGTGCCAGCAGCTCCCTTCATTCAGGGGAAGAGACCCAGTACTTC. Residues: CASSSLHSGEETQYF.

V gene TRBV6-5 combines with J gene TRBJ2-4, with TRBD2 matching 10 bases. V lost 6 bases, J lost 5 bases, and 4 bases stayed unmatched. This CDR3 contains 14 residues. The germline V gene has CDR1 MNHEY and CDR2 SVGAGI. CDR3 amino acids: CASRASGRENIQYF. CDR3 bases: TGTGCCAGCAGGGCCAGCGGGAGGGAAAACATTCAGTACTTC.

The chain carries TRBV9 and TRBJ1-3; D is uncertain. The germline gives CDR1 SGDLS, CDR2 YYNGEE. The CDR3 length is 16 residues. Trimming stripped 0 bases from V and 2 bases from J, with 12 bases between. This chain's CDR3 is CASSVALQAAGNTIYF. For the CDR3, the DNA is TGTGCCAGCAGCGTAGCACTCCAGGCTGCTGGAAACACCATATATTTT.

The chain recombines TRBV30 with TRBJ2-3; TRBD2 matches 10 bases. With V trimmed by 1 base and J by 2 bases, 6 bases remained unmatched. Germline values: CDR1 GTSNPN, CDR2 SVGIG (reference sequence). The CDR3 extends over 16 amino acids. This CDR3 reads CAWSGFSGGITDTQYF. The DNA of the CDR3 is TGTGCCTGGAGTGGCTTTAGCGGGGGGATCACAGATACGCAGTATTTT.

This clone has more than one count but fewer than ten. This chain joins TRBV7-2 and TRBJ1-1, with a possible D match to TRBD1 (5 bases). The CDR3 consists of 15 residues. Germline V gene lookup returns CDR1 SGHTA and CDR2 FQGNSA. V lost 5 bases to trimming and J lost 5 bases, with 18 bases between them. The CDR3 sequence: CASSPQSGMGTEAFF. Here the CDR3 DNA reads TGTGCCAGCAGCCCTCAATCAGGGATGGGGACTGAAGCTTTCTTT.

This clone was seen a handful of times. The chain links TRBV6-5 to TRBJ2-1; the match to TRBD2 covers 8 bases. The length of the CDR3 is 15 residues. The V gene's germline CDR1 is MNHEY and CDR2 SVGAGI. After removal of 0 bases from V and 3 bases from J, the junction contained 1 base not matched to a gene. CDR3 amino acids: CASSYSRGDYNEQFF. The CDR3 nucleotides are TGTGCCAGCAGTTACTCGCGGGGGGACTACAATGAGCAGTTCTTC.

This sequence joins TRBV6-1 and TRBJ2-4; D gene unclear. Germline loops: CDR1 MNHNS, CDR2 SASEGT. The CDR3 totals 16 residues. Trimming stripped 2 bases from V and 0 bases from J, with 11 bases between. CDR3 bases: TGTGCCAGCAGTGAAACGGCACTACTAGCCAAAAACATTCAGTACTTC. Protein product: CASSETALLAKNIQYF.

This rearrangement joins TRBV7-2 to TRBJ2-1, with D maybe TRBD1 (5 bases). The CDR3 contains 13 residues. Trimming pared 5 bases from V and 9 bases from J, leaving 14 bases between. Germline CDR1 reads SGHTA; CDR2 reads FQGNSA. As DNA, the CDR3 is TGTGCCAGCAGCCCTGATTTGGGGCGTGAGCAGTTCTTC. It yields the protein CASSPDLGREQFF.

This clone was seen a handful of times. Mismatch with germline at one junction end may stem from a read error. The CDR3 sequence is CASGLGFDAPSF. The DNA of the CDR3 is TGTGCTAGTGGTTTAGGGTTCGACGCCCCGTCATTC. This rearrangement joins TRBV12-5 to TRBJ2-7; D is ambiguous. The CDR3 length is 12 residues. The germline CDR1 and CDR2 sequences are LGHNT and FRNRAP.